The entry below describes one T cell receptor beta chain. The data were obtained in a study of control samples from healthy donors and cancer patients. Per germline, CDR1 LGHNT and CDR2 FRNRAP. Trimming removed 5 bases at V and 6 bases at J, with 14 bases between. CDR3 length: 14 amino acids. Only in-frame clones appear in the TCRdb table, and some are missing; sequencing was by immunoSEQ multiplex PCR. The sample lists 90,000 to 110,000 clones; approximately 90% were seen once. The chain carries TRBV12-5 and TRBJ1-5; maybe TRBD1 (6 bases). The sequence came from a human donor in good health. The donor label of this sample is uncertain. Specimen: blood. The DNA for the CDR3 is TGTGCTAGTGGTGTACAATTAGGGGGTCAGCCCCAGCATTTT. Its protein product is CASGVQLGGQPQHF.